The source of this T cell receptor beta chain is a study of blood T cell repertoires in COVID-19 (TCRdb year 2020). For the wider study: Samples covering the acute and convalescent phases of COVID-19 were provided by collaborators in the United States, Italy and Spain. The material from the prospective study consisted of cDNA or gDNA derived from T cells, B-cell-depleted T cells, or PBMCs. Deeply sampled blood TCRbeta repertoires from subjects exposed to, actively infected with, or recovered from COVID-19 were included in the dataset. The repertoires were released in a freely available public database meant as a resource for research on the immune response to SARS-CoV-2. The samples were drawn from the first 160 participants of the ongoing ImmuneRACE study and from 1,254 subjects provided by 6 global collaborators. A de-identified subject ID, COVID-19 status, age in years and sex were almost always included in the sample metadata. Where HLA class I and class II types were available, the types were taken from metadata supplied by the sample provider, not from assay-based typing.

V sheds 4 bases and J sheds 4 bases, leaving 11 bases between their ends. CDR1 and CDR2, looked up from the germline V gene, are SGHRS and YFSETQ. The CDR3 starts with the cysteine, ends with the phenylalanine, and has 13 residues. CDR3 DNA is the only sequence kept; it has 39 bases, read in frame from the first base. A remark on this clone: Its specific antigen is unknown. Qualities for individual bases were not recorded, and no much larger clone is one base off.

One collaborating source in Seattle enrolled patients while the patients were actively infected and followed the patients over time throughout the course of disease. Whole blood was collected in K2EDTA tubes by collaborating institutions according to the institutions' own protocols. For TCRbeta analysis, collaborators shipped samples in one of three forms: frozen whole blood, isolated PBMCs, or DNA extracted from either of those sample types. TCRbeta CDR3 regions were amplified from genomic DNA using the immunoSEQ Assay, a bias-controlled multiplex PCR. Per the authors' processing: The number of nucleated cells in each sample was estimated from the amplification of reference gene primers within the assay. To quantify the absolute abundance of each unique TCRbeta CDR3 rearrangement, sequence reads were collapsed and filtered. For each sample, productive Simpson clonality was calculated by taking the square root of Simpson's diversity index across productive rearrangements. The table was pulled from immuneACCESS by TCRdb, which kept in-frame rearrangements only. Such tables lose some clones; where checked, under half of the loss comes from unresolved V genes, and the rest has no known cause. V and J calls and clone size are those listed in that table; D and trimming were worked out from the DNA. This sample holds about 260,000 clones; around 90% were observed only once. The ten top clones hold approximately 10% of the sample.

Overall study results and their limits: How much clinical and demographic metadata was included differed by source and by participant, and the metadata was provided uncurated.

The sequence joins TRBV5-1 to TRBJ1-1; a confident D gene designation cannot be given. The sequencing sample was made of peripheral blood. This clonotype originated in a woman in her seventies with COVID-19, enrolled during active disease. The CDR3 reads CASSLIGGTEAFF. The DNA sequence is TGCGCCAGCAGCCTGATCGGTGGCACTGAAGCTTTCTTT.